This TCR beta chain was retrieved from a study of T-cell reconstitution after alpha-beta-depleted transplantation in children. V lost 8 bases and J 3 bases, leaving 11 bases between the germline ends. Germline lookup yields CDR1 ENHRY and CDR2 SYGVKD. CDR3 size: 13 residues. Study-level findings and limits: Counts and diversity of T cells one year after transplant came mostly from newly produced T cells.

A TCRbeta library incorporating unique molecular identifiers was prepared. TCRdb recomputed calls from the PCR reads with MiXCR, one row per CDR3 protein. The sample lists about 300,000 distinct CDR3 sequences, almost 8% occurring once. This clonotype was detected many times. Its antigen is not known. Specimen: peripheral blood, collected 360 days after TCRalphabeta/CD19-depleted stem cell transplant. The clonotype comes from a female patient between 2 and 15 years old who had a stem cell transplant for Fanconi anemia, so the T cells may come from the graft donor. The chain has TRBV10-3 and TRBJ2-1; D is possibly TRBD2 (5 bases). The DNA of the CDR3 is TGTGCCATCGGGAGTATCAACTACAATGAGCAGTTCTTC. It is translated as CAIGSINYNEQFF.